What follows are 25 T cell receptor beta chains derived from one specimen sequenced in a study of naive and memory T cell subsets (dated by TCRdb to between 2016 and 2019). What these receptors recognize is not known. Study-level results and caveats: A few larger clonotypes were found in naive repertoires, especially CD8, and these larger clonotypes were possibly memory cells re-expressing CD45RA.

Library method: UMI-ligation and nested PCR. These reads were obtained on an Illumina MiSeq. An equimolar mix of two oligonucleotides covering both TRBC1 and TRBC2 was used as the beta constant-region primer. The ligated cDNA went through four rounds of PCR with nested alpha and beta constant-region primers together with the SP2 primer. The public reads were reanalyzed by TCRdb: fastp trimming at Q25, MiXCR alignment, in-frame beta chains only. Identical CDR3 proteins give one entry, which carries the most common genes and DNA. The sample has under 150,000 distinct CDR3 sequences on record, about a fifth of them singletons. Around 0.63% of the sample is in the top ten clones. Sequencing was done on a sample of naive CD8+ T cells from blood. The cell subset or site label corresponds to: naive T cells, CD45RA high CD27+. These receptors originate from a human donor in good health.

This clonotype was counted at least ten times. The rearrangement joins TRBV4-1 to TRBJ1-5; unclear D gene. CDR1 is MGHRA, CDR2 YSYEKL, per germline. Trimming removed 1 base at V and 4 bases at J, with 11 bases between. This CDR3 region has 15 residues. The CDR3 here is CASSQVYLGNQPQHF. CDR3 DNA sequence: TGCGCCAGCAGCCAAGTATACCTGGGGAATCAGCCCCAGCATTTT.

This clonotype appeared a few times. The chain links TRBV9 to TRBJ1-1; TRBD1 agrees at 7 bases. Germline V CDR1 and CDR2: SGDLS, YYNGEE. CDR3 length equals 15 residues. Unmatched junction bases numbered 5, after V lost 3 bases and J lost 0 bases. This CDR3 is CASSATGEMNTEAFF. CDR3 coding DNA: TGTGCCAGCAGCGCTACAGGGGAAATGAACACTGAAGCTTTCTTT.

V gene TRBV4-1 combines with J gene TRBJ2-2, with D tentatively TRBD1 (6 bases). Trimming took 1 base from V and 6 from J, leaving 12 bases between them. The CDR3 is 15 amino acids. The V gene's germline CDR1 is MGHRA and CDR2 YSYEKL. The chain's CDR3 is CASSQVTGYPGELFF. In DNA form, the CDR3 reads TGCGCCAGCAGCCAAGTCACAGGGTATCCCGGGGAGCTGTTTTTT.

The chain recombines TRBV12-3 or TRBV12-4 with TRBJ2-7, with D hard to call. The CDR3 loop spans 14 amino acids. The ends were cut back, 5 bases at V and 4 bases at J, with 15 bases in the middle. The CDR3 DNA reads as TGTGCCAGCAGTCCCGATATCTTCGGGTACGAGCAGTACTTC. Translated: CASSPDIFGYEQYF.

The CDR3 loop reads CASSYGQYEQYF. CDR3 DNA sequence: TGCGCCAGCAGTTACGGACAGTACGAGCAGTACTTC. The V call is TRBV5-1, the J call TRBJ2-7, with D possibly matching TRBD1 (6 bases). V lost 5 bases and J 4 bases, leaving 10 bases between the germline ends. The CDR3 consists of 12 residues. Per germline, CDR1 SGHRS and CDR2 YFSETQ.

This clonotype was seen more than once but under ten times. This chain connects TRBV13 to TRBJ2-3; unclear D gene. Trimming shortened V by 2 bases and J by 6 bases, and 12 bases separated the two germline ends. This CDR3 has 14 amino acids. Germline V gene lookup returns CDR1 PRHDT and CDR2 FYEKMQ (reference sequence). CDR3 in DNA: TGTGCCAGCAGCTTAATGGCCGATTTGGATACGCAGTATTTT. Its translation: CASSLMADLDTQYF. Together with reference TRBV13 and TRBJ2-3, the CDR3 gives the full variable domain: AAGVIQSPRHLIKEKRETATLKCYPIPRHDTVYWYQQGPGQDPQFLISFYEKMQSDKGSIPDRFSAQQFSDYHSELNMSSLELGDSALYFCASSLMADLDTQYFGPGTRLTVL.

The sample holds one count of this clonotype. The rearrangement joins TRBV28 to TRBJ1-2; tentatively, D is TRBD1 (6 bases). CDR3 size: 13 residues. Germline CDR1 is MDHEN and CDR2 is SYDVKM. Trimming pared 10 bases from V and 3 bases from J, leaving 15 bases between. The CDR3 DNA sequence: TGTGCCACCCTGGGGGGCAGATACTATGGCTACACCTTC. It yields the protein CATLGGRYYGYTF.

This clonotype was counted a few times. V and J are TRBV29-1 and TRBJ1-1; 7 nucleotides agree with TRBD1. With V trimmed by 6 bases and J by 7 bases, 8 bases remained unmatched. CDR3 length: 12 residues. Germline V lookup: CDR1 SQVTM, CDR2 ANQGSEA. The CDR3 DNA sequence: TGCAGCGTCCCAAGCGGACAGGATGAAGCTTTCTTT. It yields the protein CSVPSGQDEAFF.

This sequence joins TRBV14 and TRBJ2-1; either TRBD1 or TRBD2 may supply D (5 bases each). Germline loops: CDR1 SGHDN, CDR2 FVKESK. This CDR3 has 15 amino acids. V was cut by 3 bases and J by 3 bases, with 12 bases left in between. The CDR3 here is CASSHGTVGYNEQFF. Written as DNA, the CDR3 is TGTGCCAGCAGCCATGGGACGGTAGGCTACAATGAGCAGTTCTTC.

This clonotype was counted a few times. The rearrangement joins TRBV10-3 to TRBJ2-1; 11 bases match TRBD2. V lost 6 bases and J lost 5; bases outside the gene matches: 9. CDR3 length: 16 residues. The germline CDR1 and CDR2 sequences are ENHRY and SYGVKD. The CDR3 sequence is CAIRATSGRLNNEQFF. CDR3 sequence (DNA): TGTGCCATCAGGGCCACTAGCGGGAGATTAAACAATGAGCAGTTCTTC.

The chain uses TRBV5-1 and TRBJ2-7, with D possibly TRBD1 on 6 matching bases. V lost 2 bases, J lost 6 bases, and 21 bases lay in between. Germline V gives CDR1 SGHRS, CDR2 YFSETQ. This CDR3 has 16 residues. DNA for the CDR3: TGCGCCAGCAGCTTTTTCGGCGCAACAGGGTCAGGCGAGCAGTACTTC. It is translated as CASSFFGATGSGEQYF.

There are a few counts of this clonotype. The rearrangement links TRBV6-6 to TRBJ1-4, with D possibly TRBD1 on 5 matching bases. Germline CDR1 and CDR2: MNHNY and SVGAGI (reference sequence). The ends were cut back, 4 bases at V and 2 bases at J, with 23 bases in the middle. The CDR3 length is 19 residues. CDR3 residues: CASSLRGDVFMATNEKLFF. In DNA form, the CDR3 reads TGTGCCAGCAGTTTAAGGGGAGACGTCTTTATGGCCACTAATGAAAAACTGTTTTTT.

This clonotype was seen a few times. The chain uses TRBV5-1 and TRBJ2-1; D is uncertain. V shed 1 base and J shed 8 bases, with 13 bases lying between them. From germline, CDR1 is SGHRS and CDR2 YFSETQ. The CDR3 sequence is 14 residues long. The CDR3 sequence is CASSLFSRDDEQFF. DNA for the CDR3: TGCGCCAGCAGCTTGTTTTCGCGAGACGATGAGCAGTTCTTC. The full variable domain, in which reference TRBV5-1 and TRBJ2-1 provide the parts outside the CDR3, is KAGVTQTPRYLIKTRGQQVTLSCSPISGHRSVSWYQQTPGQGLQFLFEYFSETQRNKGNFPGRFSGRQFSNSRSEMNVSTLELGDSALYLCASSLFSRDDEQFFGPGTRLTVL.

This clonotype appeared a few times. The chain uses TRBV28 and TRBJ1-1; D gene unclear. Per the germline V gene, CDR1 is MDHEN and CDR2 is SYDVKM. The CDR3 runs to 12 residues. Trimming shortened V by 4 bases and J by 7 bases, and 10 bases separated the two germline ends. CDR3 nucleotide sequence: TGTGCCAGCAGTTACCAAGGCGGTGAAGCTTTCTTT. Protein product: CASSYQGGEAFF.

This clonotype was detected only a few times. This sequence joins TRBV12-3 or TRBV12-4 and TRBJ2-1, with D perhaps assigned TRBD1 or TRBD2 (5 bases each). V was clipped by 2 bases and J by 8 bases, with 10 bases between them. This CDR3 has 13 residues. CDR3 DNA sequence: TGTGCCAGCAGTTTAAGGGACGACTATGAGCAGTTCTTC. It codes for CASSLRDDYEQFF.

The chain recombines TRBV7-9 with TRBJ2-7, with TRBD1 matching over 10 bases. This CDR3 is 15 amino acids long. J was trimmed by 3 bases and V by 4 bases; bases with no gene match: 6. Germline V gene sequence: CDR1 SEHNR, CDR2 FQNEAQ (reference sequence). In nucleotides, the CDR3 is TGTGCCAGCAGCTGGGGGGACAGGGGATTCTACGAGCAGTACTTC. It translates to CASSWGDRGFYEQYF.

This clonotype was recorded once. This chain links TRBV25-1 with TRBJ2-1, with D possibly called TRBD1 or TRBD2 (5 bases each). Germline V lookup: CDR1 MGHDK, CDR2 SYGVNS. The CDR3 has 14 residues. Trimming removed 11 bases from V and 8 bases from J, with 22 bases in between. CDR3 coding DNA: TGTGCCTCCGAAGGGGCTAGCCATGTCGATGAGCAGTTCTTC. Protein: CASEGASHVDEQFF. Drawing the rest from reference TRBV25-1 and TRBJ2-1, the complete variable domain is EADIYQTPRYLVIGTGKKITLECSQTMGHDKMYWYQQDPGMELHLIHYSYGVNSTEKGDLSSESTVSRIRTEHFPLTLESARPSHTSQYLCASEGASHVDEQFFGPGTRLTVL.

The chain has TRBV28 and TRBJ2-7, with TRBD1 matching over 8 bases. After removal of 5 bases from V and 5 bases from J, the junction contained 5 bases not matched to a gene. CDR1 is MDHEN and CDR2 is SYDVKM in the germline V gene. The CDR3 is 13 amino acids. CDR3 amino acids: CASSLRGLDEQYF. The DNA for the CDR3 is TGTGCCAGCAGTCTCAGGGGGCTGGACGAGCAGTACTTC.

The chain carries TRBV7-9 and TRBJ2-3; 8 nucleotides match TRBD1. J gave up 5 bases and V 5 bases, and 9 bases lay outside the gene matches. The CDR3 is made up of 15 amino acids. Germline CDR1 and CDR2: SEHNR and FQNEAQ (reference sequence). CDR3 in DNA: TGTGCCAGCAGCCCCCCGGGGACAGGAGGAGATACGCAGTATTTT. Protein: CASSPPGTGGDTQYF.

This clonotype was observed a handful of times. The chain carries TRBV6-5 and TRBJ2-1; TRBD1 agrees at 7 bases. The CDR3 sequence is 14 residues long. The trim removed 4 bases at V and 5 bases at J, leaving 5 bases unmatched. CDR1 MNHEY and CDR2 SVGAGI come from the germline V gene. CDR3 in DNA: TGTGCCAGCAGTTGGACAGGATTGGACAATGAGCAGTTCTTC. Its translation: CASSWTGLDNEQFF.

V is TRBV28 and J is TRBJ2-7, with 11 bases fitting TRBD1. Per the germline V gene, CDR1 is MDHEN and CDR2 is SYDVKM. V was pared by 5 bases and J by 5 bases, with 5 bases of the junction left unmatched. There are 14 residues in the CDR3. The CDR3 reads CASSHGQGADEQYF. CDR3 sequence (DNA): TGTGCCAGCAGTCACGGACAGGGGGCTGACGAGCAGTACTTC.

This clonotype was observed a few times. This chain joins TRBV7-6 and TRBJ1-5, with 11 positions matching TRBD1. The CDR3 runs to 15 residues. V shed 5 bases and J 6 bases; nucleotides not matched to a gene: 6. Germline V gene data show CDR1 as SGHVS and CDR2 as FNYEAQ. DNA for the CDR3: TGTGCCAGCAGCCCTGGGACAGGGGGATTTCAGCCCCAGCATTTT. Its translation: CASSPGTGGFQPQHF.

This clonotype turned up a few times. The chain has TRBV6-5 and TRBJ2-7; D might be TRBD1 (6 bases). The germline CDR1 and CDR2 sequences are MNHEY and SVGAGI. Trimming pared 5 bases from V and 7 bases from J, leaving 15 bases between. This CDR3 is built from 13 residues. This CDR3 reads CASSHQTGWEQYF. The DNA of the CDR3 is TGTGCCAGCAGTCATCAAACAGGGTGGGAGCAGTACTTC.

The chain uses TRBV15 and TRBJ2-1; possibly TRBD2 for D (6 bases). Germline V gives CDR1 LNHNV, CDR2 YYDKDF (reference sequence). The CDR3 consists of 14 residues. Trimming pared 10 bases from V and 6 bases from J, leaving 19 bases between. CDR3 loop: CAISGLLLGNEQFF. Here the CDR3 DNA reads TGTGCCATCTCGGGACTCTTGCTAGGCAATGAGCAGTTCTTC.

Points on this clonotype: Sequence at one end of the junction differs from germline and may be a read error. The V gene is TRBV6-5, the J gene TRBJ2-1; D may be TRBD1 (5 bases). CDR3 length equals 12 residues. Germline CDR1 MNHEY, CDR2 SVGAGI. CDR3 residues: CVSSPGKNEQFF. The CDR3 bases are TGTGTCAGCAGTCCAGGGAAAAATGAGCAGTTCTTC.